Shown below are 11 T cell receptor beta chains from a single sample sequenced in a study of OX40 agonist ivuxolimab in advanced cancers. Using immunoSEQ multiplex PCR, the repertoire was profiled, and TCRdb retains in-frame clones only, with some absent. This table has just under 65,000 clones, 75% to 95% appearing once. The input for sequencing was CD4+ or CD8+ T cells sorted from blood, taken in a trial of the OX40 agonist ivuxolimab. The receptors shown here come from an adult with an advanced solid tumor such as melanoma, head and neck, liver or kidney cancer.

This clone appeared a few times. J is TRBJ2-1 and V is TRBV19; 7 nucleotides match TRBD2. V lost 4 bases to trimming and J lost 7 bases; unmatched junction nucleotides: 10. The CDR3 has 15 amino acids. Germline CDR1 reads LNHDA; CDR2 reads SQIVND (reference sequence). The CDR3 spells CASSTSGNPRNEQFF. The CDR3 DNA sequence: TGTGCCAGTAGTACAAGCGGGAACCCTAGAAATGAGCAGTTCTTC.

This clone was detected once. V gene TRBV6-5 combines with J gene TRBJ1-4; D remains ambiguous. The V gene lost 6 bases and the J gene lost 2 bases, with 13 bases spanning the gap. Germline V lookup: CDR1 MNHEY, CDR2 SVGAGI. The CDR3 runs to 15 residues. The CDR3 reads CASRRAVGTNEKLFF. CDR3 sequence (DNA): TGTGCCAGCAGGAGGGCGGTTGGGACTAATGAAAAACTGTTTTTT.

The chain recombines TRBV10-3 with TRBJ1-1; D gene uncertain. This CDR3 has 13 amino acids. V was cut by 5 bases and J by 1 base, with 8 bases left in between. Germline V CDR1 and CDR2: ENHRY, SYGVKD. CDR3 bases: TGTGCCATCAGTTTAAAAGGGAACACTGAAGCTTTCTTT. Translation: CAISLKGNTEAFF.

V gene TRBV28 combines with J gene TRBJ1-2; D not resolved. The CDR3 is 12 amino acids. The V gene's germline CDR1 is MDHEN and CDR2 SYDVKM. V shed 4 bases and J shed 8 bases, with 11 bases lying between them. The CDR3 coding sequence is TGTGCCAGCAGTTCTTGGACGGTAGGCTACACCTTC. Protein sequence: CASSSWTVGYTF.

V is TRBV6-1 and J is TRBJ2-5, with 9 bases lining up with TRBD1. J gave up 4 bases and V 8 bases, and 5 bases lay outside the gene matches. Germline V gene lookup returns CDR1 MNHNS and CDR2 SASEGT. This CDR3 is built from 13 residues. DNA of the CDR3: TGTGCCAGCGAACAGGGGGCGCGAGAGACCCAGTACTTC. This encodes CASEQGARETQYF.

In DNA, the CDR3 is TGTGCCAGTAGTATAGATCGAAATTGGACAGGGCCAACTAACTATGGCTACACCTTC. Protein product: CASSIDRNWTGPTNYGYTF. The chain is built from TRBV19 and TRBJ1-2; TRBD1 agrees at 8 bases. The CDR3 consists of 19 residues. The trim removed 0 bases at V and 0 bases at J, leaving 12 bases unmatched. The germline V gene encodes CDR1 LNHDA and CDR2 SQIVND (reference sequence).

The chain carries TRBV28 and TRBJ1-4; D not certain. The V end lost 2 bases, the J end lost 5 bases, and 21 bases lay between the germline ends. Looked up from germline, CDR1 is MDHEN and CDR2 is SYDVKM. The CDR3 is 18 amino acids. This chain's CDR3 is CASSLGRRLLGGNEKLFF. In DNA, the CDR3 is TGTGCCAGCAGTTTAGGTCGTCGACTCCTTGGCGGCAATGAAAAACTGTTTTTT.

A single count supports this clone. The CDR3 here is CASSGLWHHTGELFF. The CDR3 region has the DNA TGTGCCAGCAGTGGTCTGTGGCACCACACCGGGGAGCTGTTTTTT. The V and J genes are TRBV28 and TRBJ2-2; D is undetermined. Trimming took 5 bases from V and 3 from J, leaving 13 bases between them. This CDR3 has 15 residues. From germline, CDR1 is MDHEN and CDR2 SYDVKM.

This clone has just a few counts. The chain links TRBV6-1 to TRBJ2-3, with D unclear. V gave up 5 bases and J gave up 0 bases, with 9 bases separating them. Germline CDR1 and CDR2: MNHNS and SASEGT. The CDR3 runs 14 residues. The CDR3 sequence: CASSPTHSTDTQYF. In DNA form, the CDR3 reads TGTGCCAGCAGTCCCACACATAGCACAGATACGCAGTATTTT.

The rearrangement uses TRBV5-1 and TRBJ2-5; 9 nucleotides agree with TRBD2. This CDR3 contains 14 residues. CDR1 and CDR2 (germline): SGHRS, YFSETQ. J lost 5 bases, V lost 5 bases, and 7 bases had no gene match. The DNA of the CDR3 is TGCGCCAGCAGTCGAGCGGGAGGTGCCGAGACCCAGTACTTC. Translation: CASSRAGGAETQYF. The complete variable domain, with remaining parts taken from reference TRBV5-1 and TRBJ2-5, reads KAGVTQTPRYLIKTRGQQVTLSCSPISGHRSVSWYQQTPGQGLQFLFEYFSETQRNKGNFPGRFSGRQFSNSRSEMNVSTLELGDSALYLCASSRAGGAETQYFGPGTRLLVL.

This chain links TRBV28 with TRBJ1-1; D is possibly TRBD1 (6 bases). V lost 5 bases to trimming and J lost 1 base, with 11 bases between them. This CDR3 comprises 14 residues. Germline V gives CDR1 MDHEN, CDR2 SYDVKM. CDR3 amino acids: CASSAGHRNTEAFF. CDR3 DNA: TGTGCCAGCAGTGCGGGACATCGGAACACTGAAGCTTTCTTT.